The clone carrying this T cell receptor beta chain has only a few counts. This sample is part of a study of patients and donors after allogeneic stem cell transplantation. The CDR3 runs to 15 residues. Germline V gene lookup returns CDR1 SGHAT and CDR2 FQNNGV. The V and J ends lost 5 bases and 2 bases respectively, with 15 bases between them. TCRdb passed the RT-PCR reads through MiXCR, listing each CDR3 protein once. The table has about 230,000 distinct CDR3 sequences, roughly 14% seen once; the top ten hold under 14%. Sequencing input: blood, either unsorted or a sorted T cell fraction (not recorded which). The chain recombines TRBV11-2 with TRBJ1-1; D may be TRBD1 (5 bases). The TCR comes from a human donor who was either an allogeneic HSCT recipient or a stem cell or donor lymphocyte infusion donor (not recorded which). It is not recorded whose cells these are; they may come from a transplant donor. The CDR3 is CASSPRGLGNTEAFF. For the CDR3, the DNA is TGTGCCAGCAGCCCCCGGGGCCTGGGTAACACTGAAGCTTTCTTT.